This T cell receptor (beta chain) was documented in a study of patients and donors after allogeneic stem cell transplantation. V dropped 6 bases and J dropped 3 bases, with 9 bases sitting between them. The CDR3 is made up of 13 amino acids. TCRdb redid the calling of the RT-PCR reads with MiXCR, one entry per CDR3 protein. The data hold 16,000 or so distinct CDR3 sequences, with 25% to 30% observed a single time. This clonotype was seen a handful of times. The chain couples TRBV12-3 or TRBV12-4 to TRBJ1-5, with D unclear. The material sequenced was blood, either unsorted or a sorted T cell fraction (not recorded which). This receptor was taken from a human donor who was either an allogeneic HSCT recipient or a stem cell or donor lymphocyte infusion donor (not recorded which). It is not recorded whose cells these are; they may come from a transplant donor. The CDR3 nucleotides read TGTGCCAGCAGGGAACAGCTCAATCAGCCCCAGCATTTT. It is translated as CASREQLNQPQHF.